The sequence of this T cell receptor (beta chain) was determined in a study of T cells in Graves' hyperthyroidism and ophthalmopathy. Study summary: Peripheral blood was acquired at first diagnosis, ahead of any therapy whatsoever.

Regarding the study as a whole: It was a median roughly six months before onset that the model predicted ophthalmopathy.

Amplified regions were TCR beta CDR3 sequences from RNA transcripts. Initially, a first-round RT-PCR of the TCR CDR3 employed the HTBI primer set. Each CDR3 protein gets one entry after TCRdb re-called the multiplex PCR reads with MiXCR. This sample carries 300,000 or so distinct CDR3 sequences, over 15% of them seen once, and the ten largest clones take roughly 31%. This clonotype has a handful of counts. The target antigen is unknown. Participants, patients aged 18 to 65, had newly diagnosed hyperthyroidism with a duration under 2 months. V dropped 5 bases and J dropped 4 bases, with 17 bases sitting between them. The CDR3 has 14 residues. Germline CDR1 and CDR2: GTSNPN and SVGIG (reference sequence).

The receptor was isolated from a man aged 25 to 45 with Graves' hyperthyroidism. This chain connects TRBV30 to TRBJ1-2; D ambiguous. The sample consisted of blood. The CDR3 loop is CAWDSGGQPYGYTF. CDR3 in DNA: TGTGCCTGGGATAGTGGCGGGCAACCCTATGGCTACACCTTC.